The next 32 T cell receptor beta chains were all read from a single sample in a study of blood T cell repertoires in COVID-19. Libraries were prepared by immunoSEQ multiplex PCR; TCRdb keeps only in-frame clonotypes and omits some of them. Here the sample spans around 250,000 clones, 70% to 90% being singletons. What was sequenced was PBMCs or T cells enriched from blood (not recorded which). These receptor sequences come from a woman aged 45-60 years who had recovered from COVID-19.

The chain couples TRBV7-9 to TRBJ2-5, with 10 bases matching TRBD2. Germline trimming cut 6 bases from V and 1 base from J; bases unmatched to any gene: 11. Germline CDR1 reads SEHNR; CDR2 reads FQNEAQ (reference sequence). This CDR3 region has 17 residues. In DNA, the CDR3 is TGTGCCAGCAGTCCTACCCTACGACTAGCGGGCCAAGAGACCCAGTACTTC. Its protein is CASSPTLRLAGQETQYF.

This clone was counted a single time. The rearrangement links TRBV6-5 to TRBJ2-4, with TRBD2 matching 9 bases. Trimming removed 2 bases from V and 7 bases from J; junction bases left unmatched: 6. Germline V gene lookup returns CDR1 MNHEY and CDR2 SVGAGI. This CDR3 is 15 amino acids long. The CDR3 loop reads CASSYRGGASNIQYF. The CDR3 DNA is TGTGCCAGCAGTTACCGCGGGGGGGCCTCCAACATTCAGTACTTC.

This chain uses TRBV5-1 with TRBJ1-1; D uncertain. The CDR3 is made up of 15 amino acids. Trimming removed 4 bases from V and 0 bases from J, with 13 bases in between. Germline CDR1 and CDR2: SGHRS and YFSETQ. CDR3 bases: TGCGCCAGCAGCCTGGATGGAGGGATGAACACTGAAGCTTTCTTT. Translating it yields CASSLDGGMNTEAFF.

The chain has TRBV29-1 and TRBJ1-2, with D maybe TRBD1 (6 bases). CDR1 is SQVTM, CDR2 ANQGSEA, per germline. Deletions cut 0 bases from V and 4 bases from J, with 12 bases between. The CDR3 runs to 14 residues. This CDR3 is CSVEDPTGSYGYTF. The CDR3 bases are TGCAGCGTTGAAGATCCGACAGGAAGCTATGGCTACACCTTC.

This rearrangement joins TRBV25-1 to TRBJ1-6; no definite D call. Germline V CDR1 and CDR2: MGHDK, SYGVNS. CDR3 length: 14 residues. Between the trimmed V and J ends, which lost 6 bases and 10 bases, there was a span of 16 bases. This CDR3 reads CASRQAGPRSPLHF. The CDR3 bases are TGTGCCAGCAGGCAGGCGGGCCCGAGATCACCCCTCCACTTT.

J is TRBJ1-1 and V is TRBV12-3 or TRBV12-4; the D is unclear. The CDR3 length is 13 residues. Trimming left V 6 bases short and J 1 base short, with 9 bases between. In DNA, the CDR3 is TGTGCCAGCAGCCCCAACAGGAACACTGAAGCTTTCTTT. The encoded protein is CASSPNRNTEAFF.

The chain couples TRBV6-1 to TRBJ2-7; TRBD2 agrees at 11 bases. Trimming at V came to 4 bases and at J to 8 bases, leaving 13 bases not matched to a gene. The CDR3 length is 16 residues. Germline lookup yields CDR1 MNHNS and CDR2 SASEGT. CDR3 bases: TGTGCCAGCAGTGTCCCGGGACTAGCGGTGCCCGTGAAGCAGTACTTC. Protein product: CASSVPGLAVPVKQYF.

The chain combines TRBV27 with TRBJ2-5; the match to TRBD2 covers 7 bases. The CDR3 runs 18 residues. V gave up 4 bases and J gave up 4 bases; unmatched junction bases: 18. The germline CDR1 and CDR2 sequences are MNHEY and SMNVEV (reference sequence). CDR3 DNA sequence: TGTGCCAGCAGTTCCAAGTCTTCGGGGGAGGGCCTAGCAGAGACCCAGTACTTC. Translated: CASSSKSSGEGLAETQYF.

The chain carries TRBV27 and TRBJ1-6, with no clear D. Deletions cut 6 bases from V and 0 bases from J, with 9 bases between. This CDR3 is 15 amino acids long. Germline CDR1 reads MNHEY; CDR2 reads SMNVEV (reference sequence). The CDR3, as DNA: TGTGCCAGCAGAGCGGCCAGCTCCTATAATTCACCCCTCCACTTT. Translated: CASRAASSYNSPLHF.

The CDR3 region has the DNA TGTGCCAGCAGTTTACGGAGGAACCAAGAGACCCAGTACTTC. Translation gives CASSLRRNQETQYF. This chain joins TRBV28 and TRBJ2-5; D might be TRBD2 (5 bases). Germline CDR1 and CDR2: MDHEN and SYDVKM. V shed 2 bases and J shed 0 bases, with 7 bases lying between them. The CDR3 contains 14 residues.

The chain links TRBV18 to TRBJ2-7, with D unclear. Between the trimmed V and J ends, which lost 3 bases and 6 bases, there was a span of 9 bases. The CDR3 is 12 amino acids. CDR1 and CDR2 (germline): KGHSH, LQKENI. CDR3 nucleotides: TGTGCCAGCTCACCCGATAGTAGCGAGCAGTACTTC. It codes for CASSPDSSEQYF.

The chain joins TRBV27 to TRBJ2-3; 7 bases fit TRBD1. CDR3 length: 13 amino acids. The ends lost 5 bases at V and 7 bases at J; junction bases unmatched: 6. The germline V gene encodes CDR1 MNHEY and CDR2 SMNVEV (reference sequence). Here the CDR3 DNA reads TGTGCCAGCAGTAATACAGGGGCCTATACGCAGTATTTT. This translates into CASSNTGAYTQYF.

The chain uses TRBV6-5 and TRBJ1-6; D is perhaps TRBD1 (5 bases). Germline lookup yields CDR1 MNHEY and CDR2 SVGAGI. The CDR3 is 15 residues long. Deletions cut 6 bases from V and 1 base from J, with 10 bases between. The CDR3 bases are TGTGCCAGCAGACGCCAGGGATCCTATAATTCACCCCTCCACTTT. This codes for CASRRQGSYNSPLHF.

CDR3 loop: CASSLETSGVEQYF. CDR3 nucleotide sequence: TGCGCCAGCAGCTTGGAAACTAGCGGGGTGGAGCAGTACTTC. The chain employs TRBV5-1 and TRBJ2-7; 10 bases match TRBD2. The V segment lost 0 bases and the J segment 7 bases; nucleotides outside the gene matches: 4. Germline V lookup: CDR1 SGHRS, CDR2 YFSETQ. The CDR3 covers 14 residues.

The rearrangement joins TRBV29-1 to TRBJ2-3, with TRBD2 identical over 15 bases. This CDR3 spans 15 amino acids. Germline CDR1 and CDR2: SQVTM and ANQGSEA. Germline trimming cut 0 bases from V and 8 bases from J; bases unmatched to any gene: 3. The CDR3 nucleotides are TGCAGCGTTGAAGATCCGGGACTAGCGGGAGGTACGCAGTATTTT. Its protein is CSVEDPGLAGGTQYF.

The V and J genes are TRBV5-8 and TRBJ1-3, with D maybe TRBD1 (6 bases). The CDR3 is 15 residues long. CDR1 is SGHTS and CDR2 is YDEGEE in the germline V gene. V shed 4 bases and J shed 3 bases, with 14 bases lying between them. The CDR3 spells CASSRTGMSGNTIYF. The CDR3 DNA is TGTGCCAGCAGCCGAACAGGGATGAGTGGAAACACCATATATTTT.

The chain recombines TRBV27 with TRBJ1-6; D possibly corresponds to TRBD1 (6 bases). The CDR3 has 16 residues. Germline V gene data show CDR1 as MNHEY and CDR2 as SMNVEV (reference sequence). Trimming shortened V by 0 bases and J by 5 bases, and 11 bases separated the two germline ends. The CDR3 loop is CASSLSSSGDNSPLHF. DNA of the CDR3: TGTGCCAGCAGTTTATCGAGCTCAGGGGATAATTCACCCCTCCACTTT.

The chain is built from TRBV5-1 and TRBJ2-1; D is perhaps TRBD1 (6 bases). The V end was cut by 0 bases, the J end by 7 bases, with 23 bases between. The CDR3 runs to 18 residues. CDR1 and CDR2 (germline): SGHRS, YFSETQ. Written as DNA, the CDR3 is TGCGCCAGCAGCTTGGGGGAACTAAACAGGGTCCGAAATAATGAGCAGTTCTTC. Protein product: CASSLGELNRVRNNEQFF.

The chain recombines TRBV28 with TRBJ1-4; 7 bases are shared with TRBD1. Germline V gives CDR1 MDHEN, CDR2 SYDVKM. The CDR3 covers 15 residues. V shed 6 bases, J shed 10 bases, and the junction held 14 bases outside the gene matches. CDR3 DNA sequence: TGTGCCAGCAGACCACAGGGGCCTCAGGCTGGAAAACTGTTTTTT. Residues: CASRPQGPQAGKLFF.

The chain has TRBV29-1 and TRBJ2-3; D is possibly TRBD1 (6 bases). Trimming cost V 2 bases and J 3 bases, with 18 bases left between them. CDR3 size: 16 residues. The V gene's germline CDR1 is SQVTM and CDR2 ANQGSEA. In nucleotides, the CDR3 is TGCAGCGTTGAACGGCGTGAGTACAGGGAGACAGATACGCAGTATTTT. This encodes CSVERREYRETDTQYF.

Here the CDR3 DNA reads TGTGCCAGCAGTGAAGTGAGGGGACTGAGTATAGCTAACTATGGCTACACCTTC. Protein sequence: CASSEVRGLSIANYGYTF. The chain joins TRBV6-1 to TRBJ1-2; weak D call: TRBD1 (5 bases). CDR3 length: 18 residues. The germline V and J ends were trimmed by 1 base and 0 bases, with 18 bases remaining between them. In germline, CDR1 is MNHNS, CDR2 SASEGT.

The rearrangement links TRBV24-1 to TRBJ1-4; tentatively, D is TRBD1 (6 bases). V was pared by 7 bases and J by 5 bases, with 16 bases between. CDR1 is KGHDR, CDR2 SFDVKD, per germline. The CDR3 is made up of 15 amino acids. This chain's CDR3 is CATRTQGGGNEKLFF. The CDR3 region has the DNA TGTGCCACCAGAACACAGGGTGGGGGAAATGAAAAACTGTTTTTT.

The chain couples TRBV5-1 to TRBJ2-2, with 7 nucleotides matching TRBD2. Germline lookup yields CDR1 SGHRS and CDR2 YFSETQ. The CDR3 is 17 residues long. The V segment lost 2 bases and the J segment 6 bases; nucleotides outside the gene matches: 13. The CDR3 nucleotides read TGCGCCAGCAGCTTCTGGGCAGGGCGGGAGTGGTCCGGGGAGCTGTTTTTT. Translating it yields CASSFWAGREWSGELFF.

The chain combines TRBV28 with TRBJ2-1, with D tentatively TRBD2 (5 bases). The V end was cut by 8 bases, the J end by 6 bases, with 11 bases between. The CDR3 is 12 residues long. Per the germline V gene, CDR1 is MDHEN and CDR2 is SYDVKM. The chain's CDR3 is CASGEGRNEQFF. The CDR3, as DNA: TGTGCCAGCGGTGAGGGCCGCAATGAGCAGTTCTTC.

The rearrangement links TRBV5-4 to TRBJ2-7; TRBD1 is a possible D gene (5 bases). V shed 2 bases and J shed 3 bases, with 12 bases lying between them. Germline values: CDR1 SGHNT, CDR2 YYREEE (reference sequence). The CDR3 consists of 14 residues. The CDR3 loop is CASSFVDKNYEQYF. As DNA, the CDR3 is TGTGCCAGCAGCTTTGTGGACAAGAACTACGAGCAGTACTTC.

The chain joins TRBV28 to TRBJ2-3, with TRBD2 identical over 12 bases. V shed 10 bases, J shed 6 bases, and the junction held 8 bases outside the gene matches. In germline, CDR1 is MDHEN, CDR2 SYDVKM. The CDR3 contains 14 residues. DNA of the CDR3: TGTGCCACCCGACTAGCGGGAGTAGCCGATACGCAGTATTTT. Its protein is CATRLAGVADTQYF.

The J gene is TRBJ1-2, the V gene TRBV5-6; D is possibly TRBD1 (6 bases). The length of the CDR3 is 15 residues. CDR1 is SGHDT, CDR2 YYEEEE, per germline. V lost 1 base and J lost 2, with 12 bases in between. The CDR3, as DNA: TGTGCCAGCAGCTTGCTCTCGGGACACAACTATGGCTACACCTTC. Translated: CASSLLSGHNYGYTF.

This chain links TRBV5-4 with TRBJ2-7, with TRBD1 matching 8 bases. V was pared by 3 bases and J by 2 bases, with 7 bases of the junction left unmatched. The germline V gene encodes CDR1 SGHNT and CDR2 YYREEE (reference sequence). There are 15 residues in the CDR3. CDR3 sequence (DNA): TGTGCCAGCAGCTATGGACAGGGTGGCCCCTACGAGCAGTACTTC. Its translation is CASSYGQGGPYEQYF.

The chain recombines TRBV5-1 with TRBJ2-7; 8 bases are a match to TRBD2. The CDR3 contains 16 residues. The V segment lost 5 bases and the J segment 6 bases; nucleotides outside the gene matches: 16. The germline V gene encodes CDR1 SGHRS and CDR2 YFSETQ. In nucleotides, the CDR3 is TGCGCCAGCAGTTCTAACCCGGGACTAGTTGTTGCCGAGCAGTACTTC. This encodes CASSSNPGLVVAEQYF.

This sequence joins TRBV5-4 and TRBJ2-2; 7 positions match TRBD2. J gave up 4 bases and V 1 base, and 7 bases lay outside the gene matches. Germline loops: CDR1 SGHNT, CDR2 YYREEE (reference sequence). The CDR3 loop spans 16 amino acids. In nucleotides, the CDR3 is TGTGCCAGCAGCTTGAGGGCAACGGGGGGCACCGGGGAGCTGTTTTTT. Its translation is CASSLRATGGTGELFF.

The chain employs TRBV7-8 and TRBJ1-1; D is unclear. This CDR3 is 16 amino acids long. Per the germline V gene, CDR1 is SGHVS and CDR2 is FQNEAQ. The V end was cut by 1 base, the J end by 0 bases, with 12 bases between. For the CDR3, the DNA is TGTGCCAGCAGCTTAGATTTAGTTCGGGTGAACACTGAAGCTTTCTTT. Its translation is CASSLDLVRVNTEAFF.

Here the CDR3 reads CATSAVGDNSPLHF. In DNA, the CDR3 is TGTGCCACCAGTGCAGTTGGAGATAATTCACCCCTCCACTTT. The chain carries TRBV24-1 and TRBJ1-6; D remains ambiguous. The CDR3 contains 14 residues. Trimming cost V 5 bases and J 5 bases, with 9 bases left between them. CDR1 KGHDR and CDR2 SFDVKD come from the germline V gene.